The rows below give T cell receptor beta chains drawn from one sample of a study of response to subunit inactivated influenza vaccine. TCRdb independently ran MiXCR on the RT-PCR reads; one entry per CDR3 protein. The data hold about 540,000 distinct CDR3 sequences, with 20% to 25% observed a single time. These records were also assigned to another study, of T cells expressing NK-cell markers.

This material consisted of CD4+ T cells sorted from PBMCs, taken less than 13 days after vaccination. These receptors were obtained from a man aged 50-60 years who received an inactivated influenza vaccine. Each CDR3 is given with its conserved first and last residue. The D gene is left open where the match is weak. Some rows have no size entry. The others give once, few or many, or a class for an expanded clone.

>.|TRBD2|TRBV7-2|TRBJ2-1
CASSSRLAGMYNEQFF
TGTGCCAGCAGCTCGCGACTAGCGGGGATGTACAATGAGCAGTTCTTC
>.|.|TRBV7-8|TRBJ2-4
CASSLDLRDLKNIQYF
TGTGCCAGCAGCTTAGATCTGCGGGACCTCAAAAACATTCAGTACTTC
>.|TRBD2|TRBV10-2|TRBJ2-1
CASRKVAGEHSYNEQFF
TGCGCCAGCAGGAAGGTAGCGGGGGAGCACTCCTACAATGAGCAGTTCTTC
>.|TRBD1|TRBV9|TRBJ2-2
CASSVGAGGAVTGELFF
TGTGCCAGCAGCGTAGGGGCAGGGGGCGCGGTGACCGGGGAGCTGTTTTTT
>.|TRBD2|TRBV15|TRBJ2-7
CATSGGLFPYEQYF
TGTGCCACCAGCGGGGGACTATTCCCCTACGAGCAGTACTTC
>few|.|TRBV30|TRBJ1-6
CAWRHSGTQDSPLHF
TGTGCCTGGAGACATTCGGGGACTCAGGATTCACCCCTCCACTTT
>.|TRBD1|TRBV15|TRBJ2-5
CATSRDRGFQYF
TGTGCCACCAGCAGAGACAGGGGGTTCCAGTACTTC
>.|.|TRBV24-1|TRBJ2-7
CATSGVYEQYF
TGTGCCACCAGCGGGGTCTACGAGCAGTACTTC
>few|.|TRBV29-1|TRBJ2-2
CSVRGEAGELFF
TGCAGCGTCCGCGGGGAGGCCGGGGAGCTGTTTTTT
>.|.|TRBV5-1|TRBJ2-3
CASSLEARSMADTQYF
TGCGCCAGCAGCTTGGAGGCACGATCCATGGCAGATACGCAGTATTTT
>.|TRBD1|TRBV4-1|TRBJ2-7
CASSQGTGEIYEQYF
TGCGCCAGCAGCCAAGGGACAGGAGAAATCTACGAGCAGTACTTC
>few|TRBD1|TRBV12-3/TRBV12-4|TRBJ2-3
CASRDRDLVTQYF
TGTGCCAGCCGGGACAGGGATTTAGTTACGCAGTATTTT
>.|.|TRBV7-2|TRBJ2-7
CASSLGGDLHEQYF
TGTGCCAGCAGCTTAGGAGGGGATCTCCACGAGCAGTACTTC
>.|.|TRBV5-1|TRBJ1-4
CASSHQGEKLFF
TGCGCCAGCAGCCATCAAGGGGAAAAACTGTTTTTT
>few|.|TRBV12-3/TRBV12-4|TRBJ2-5
CASTPASGMAQYF
TGTGCCAGCACTCCTGCCAGCGGTATGGCCCAGTACTTC
>.|.|TRBV7-2|TRBJ1-1
CASSPQGTGGTEAFF
TGTGCCAGCAGCCCACAGGGTACCGGGGGGACTGAAGCTTTCTTT
>.|.|TRBV5-1|TRBJ2-1
CASSLGDLNNEQFF
TGCGCCAGCAGCTTAGGGGATTTGAACAATGAGCAGTTCTTC
>.|.|TRBV7-9|TRBJ2-3
CASSSVPGGTNTDTQYF
TGTGCCAGCAGCTCAGTACCCGGGGGGACAAACACAGATACGCAGTATTTT
>.|.|TRBV6-2/TRBV6-3|TRBJ1-1
CASSTPHFTVTAFF
TGTGCCAGCAGTACACCCCATTTCACGGTAACAGCTTTCTTT
>many|TRBD2|TRBV29-1|TRBJ2-1
CSSGLAGNNEQFF
TGCAGCTCGGGACTAGCGGGCAACAATGAGCAGTTCTTC
>.|.|TRBV24-1|TRBJ2-3
CATRKDSTDTQYF
TGTGCCACCCGGAAGGATTCCACAGATACGCAGTATTTT
>.|TRBD1|TRBV3-1|TRBJ2-3
CASRSGTGPADTQYF
TGTGCCAGCAGGTCCGGGACAGGGCCCGCAGATACGCAGTATTTT
>.|TRBD1|TRBV11-3|TRBJ1-4
CASSLTGGASFEKLFF
TGTGCCAGCAGCTTAACAGGGGGGGCTAGTTTTGAAAAACTGTTTTTT
>few|.|TRBV29-1|TRBJ2-7
CSVTGTGRTYEQYF
TGCAGCGTCACCGGGACTGGGCGGACCTACGAGCAGTACTTC
>many|.|TRBV9|TRBJ2-7
CASSPGSATYEQYF
TGTGCCAGCTCTCCCGGAAGCGCGACCTACGAGCAGTACTTC
>.|.|TRBV27|TRBJ1-2
CASSLESGIRHPYTF
TGTGCCAGCAGTTTAGAATCGGGGATTCGTCATCCCTACACCTTC
>few|TRBD2|TRBV24-1|TRBJ2-1
CATSDLTGGEFF
TGTGCCACCAGTGATTTGACGGGAGGGGAGTTCTTC
>.|.|TRBV28|TRBJ1-2
CASRITGLFGYTF
TGTGCCAGCAGAATAACAGGGCTCTTTGGCTACACCTTC
>.|.|TRBV18|TRBJ1-1
CASSPGGHSLNTEAFF
TGTGCCAGCTCACCGGGGGGACACTCTTTGAACACTGAAGCTTTCTTT
>.|.|TRBV6-5|TRBJ2-5
CASSYFAGKETQYF
TGTGCCAGCAGTTACTTTGCAGGGAAAGAGACCCAGTACTTC
>.|TRBD1|TRBV3-1|TRBJ1-6
CASSEGTGHSPLHF
TGTGCCAGCAGCGAGGGGACAGGCCATTCACCCCTCCACTTT
>once|.|TRBV12-3/TRBV12-4|TRBJ2-7
CASSLHNYEQYF
TGTGCCAGCAGTCTCCATAACTACGAGCAGTACTTC
>few|TRBD2|TRBV5-1|TRBJ2-7
CASSLGRGDYEQYF
TGCGCCAGCAGCTTGGGTCGGGGGGACTACGAGCAGTACTTC
>.|.|TRBV4-3|TRBJ2-1
CASSQGRGAQYNEQFF
TGCGCCAGCAGCCAAGGAAGGGGCGCACAATACAATGAGCAGTTCTTC
>.|.|TRBV5-1|TRBJ2-7
CARSLMGAWDEQYF
TGCGCCAGAAGCTTGATGGGGGCGTGGGACGAGCAGTACTTC
>.|TRBD2|TRBV25-1|TRBJ2-7
CASSRSGSFYEQYF
TGTGCCAGCAGTCGTAGCGGGAGTTTTTACGAGCAGTACTTC
>.|.|TRBV5-1|TRBJ2-3
CASSLYSSYSTDTQYF
TGCGCCAGCAGCTTGTACAGTTCTTACAGCACAGATACGCAGTATTTT
>few|TRBD1|TRBV5-1|TRBJ2-7
CASSFQAGQGAYEQYF
TGCGCCAGCAGCTTTCAGGCGGGACAGGGGGCATACGAGCAGTACTTC
>.|.|TRBV10-3|TRBJ2-4
CAISDSILAKNIQYF
TGTGCCATCAGTGACAGCATTTTAGCCAAAAACATTCAGTACTTC
>many|.|TRBV5-1|TRBJ1-3
CASSLDQGSGNTIYF
TGCGCCAGCAGCCTGGACCAGGGTTCTGGAAACACCATATATTTT
>.|TRBD2|TRBV10-3|TRBJ2-1
CAISVKLAGVGEQFF
TGTGCCATCAGTGTTAAACTAGCGGGAGTGGGGGAGCAGTTCTTC
>.|.|TRBV5-4|TRBJ2-5
CASSLRDLETQYF
TGTGCCAGCAGCTTGAGGGACTTGGAGACCCAGTACTTC
>few|.|TRBV6-4|TRBJ1-1
CASRLGLNTEAFF
TGTGCCAGCAGGTTAGGGTTGAACACTGAAGCTTTCTTT
>few|.|TRBV6-1|TRBJ1-5
CASSEARFYQPQHF
TGTGCCAGCAGTGAAGCGAGGTTCTATCAGCCCCAGCATTTT
>.|.|TRBV21-1|TRBJ2-2
CASSKGPTPNTGELFF
TGTGCCAGCAGCAAAGGCCCGACACCGAACACCGGGGAGCTGTTTTTT
>few|TRBD2|TRBV12-3/TRBV12-4|TRBJ2-5
CASRRLAGGQETQYF
TGTGCCAGCAGGAGACTAGCGGGGGGCCAAGAGACCCAGTACTTC
>.|TRBD2|TRBV7-2|TRBJ2-5
CASSLSPSGTQETQYF
TGTGCCAGCAGCTTAAGCCCTAGCGGCACCCAAGAGACCCAGTACTTC
>few|.|TRBV7-9|TRBJ2-1
CASSLIKGSTYNEQFF
TGTGCCAGCAGCTTAATCAAGGGGAGTACCTACAATGAGCAGTTCTTC
>.|TRBD1|TRBV12-3/TRBV12-4|TRBJ1-2
CASSQRRDSNYGYTF
TGTGCCAGCAGCCAGAGAAGGGACAGTAACTATGGCTACACCTTC
>many|.|TRBV12-3/TRBV12-4|TRBJ1-5
CASSFNRDQPQHF
TGTGCCAGCAGTTTTAACCGGGATCAGCCCCAGCATTTT
>.|.|TRBV23-1|TRBJ2-2
CASSPPSSSAGSCFF
.
>.|.|TRBV12-3/TRBV12-4|TRBJ1-2
CASSVRDTIFYGYTF
TGTGCCAGCAGTGTCCGGGACACGATATTCTATGGCTACACCTTC
>few|TRBD1|TRBV5-1|TRBJ2-1
CASSWETGGPSEQFF
TGCGCCAGCAGCTGGGAAACAGGGGGCCCATCGGAGCAGTTCTTC
>.|.|TRBV7-3|TRBJ1-4
CARSPGHDNEKLFF
TGTGCCAGGTCCCCGGGCCACGATAATGAAAAACTGTTTTTT
>.|TRBD2|TRBV7-2|TRBJ2-4
CASSLVLAGALAKNIQYF
TGTGCCAGCAGCTTAGTGCTAGCGGGGGCCCTAGCCAAAAACATTCAGTACTTC
>once|.|TRBV5-6|TRBJ2-3
CASSLWWASTDTQYF
TGTGCCAGCAGCTTGTGGTGGGCTAGCACAGATACGCAGTATTTT
>.|.|TRBV18|TRBJ2-7
CASSRAARDAPSYEQYF
TGTGCCAGCTCGAGAGCCGCGAGGGACGCCCCCTCCTACGAGCAGTACTTC
>.|TRBD1|TRBV4-1|TRBJ2-2
CASSQADRSPPGELFF
TGCGCCAGCAGCCAAGCGGACAGGAGCCCCCCCGGGGAGCTGTTTTTT
>.|TRBD2|TRBV28|TRBJ2-3
CASSISASGGRDTQYF
TGTGCCAGCAGCATATCGGCTAGCGGGGGCCGGGATACGCAGTATTTT